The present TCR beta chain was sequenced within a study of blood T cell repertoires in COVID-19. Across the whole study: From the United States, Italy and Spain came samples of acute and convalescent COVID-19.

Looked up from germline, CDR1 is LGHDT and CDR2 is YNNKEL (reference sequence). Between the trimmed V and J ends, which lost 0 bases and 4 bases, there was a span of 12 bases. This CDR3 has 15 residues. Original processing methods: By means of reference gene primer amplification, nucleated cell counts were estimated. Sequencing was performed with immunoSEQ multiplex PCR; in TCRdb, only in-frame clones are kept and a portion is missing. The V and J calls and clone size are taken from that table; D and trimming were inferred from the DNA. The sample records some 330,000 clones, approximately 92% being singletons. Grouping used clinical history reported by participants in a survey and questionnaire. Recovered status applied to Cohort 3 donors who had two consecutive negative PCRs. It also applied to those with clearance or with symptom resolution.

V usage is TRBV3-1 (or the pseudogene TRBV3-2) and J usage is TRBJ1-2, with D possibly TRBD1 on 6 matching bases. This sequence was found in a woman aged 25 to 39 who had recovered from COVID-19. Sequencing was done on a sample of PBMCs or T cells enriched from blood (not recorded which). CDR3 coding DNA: TGTGCCAGCAGCCAAGATGGGACATTCTCCTATGGCTACACCTTC. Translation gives CASSQDGTFSYGYTF.